The 15 T cell receptor beta chains below were found in one sample sequenced in a study of T-cell reconstitution after alpha-beta-depleted transplantation in children. Researchers prepared the TCRbeta library using unique molecular identifiers, the study reports. A single record per CDR3 protein comes from TCRdb applying MiXCR to the PCR reads. Here the sample spans about 98,000 distinct CDR3 sequences, 20% to 30% being singletons. The sample was PBMCs, taken before TCRalphabeta/CD19-depleted stem cell transplant. The source of these receptors is a boy between 2 and 10 years old with acute lymphoblastic leukemia, due to receive a stem cell transplant.

This clonotype appeared once. V usage is TRBV7-3 and J usage is TRBJ2-1; D is unresolved. The germline CDR1 and CDR2 sequences are SGHTA and FQGTGA. This CDR3 has 13 residues. Between the trimmed V and J ends, which lost 2 bases and 7 bases, there was a span of 9 bases. For the CDR3, the DNA is TGTGCCAGCAGCTTACAAGCGAGGAATGAGCAGTTCTTC. Translation: CASSLQARNEQFF.

This clonotype was counted between two and nine times. The chain has TRBV6-1 and TRBJ1-6; TRBD1 matches 10 bases. V dropped 5 bases and J dropped 11; count of bases not matched to a gene: 3. This CDR3 comprises 13 residues. From germline, CDR1 is MNHNS and CDR2 SASEGT. The CDR3 nucleotides are TGTGCCAGCAGTCGACAGGGGGCGACACCCCTCCACTTT. Protein sequence: CASSRQGATPLHF.

The V call is TRBV28, the J call TRBJ1-5; D is possibly TRBD1 (5 bases). Germline V CDR1 and CDR2: MDHEN, SYDVKM. The CDR3 contains 14 residues. V was shortened by 10 bases and J by 0 bases, with 13 bases between the two germline ends. The CDR3 spells CAIGTVYSNQPQHF. The CDR3 nucleotides read TGTGCCATAGGGACGGTGTATAGCAATCAGCCCCAGCATTTT.

There are a few counts of this clonotype. This chain connects TRBV7-6 to TRBJ2-2; 9 nucleotides agree with TRBD2. V lost 5 bases, J lost 5 bases, and 3 bases stayed unmatched. The CDR3 has 14 residues. Per germline, CDR1 SGHVS and CDR2 FNYEAQ. CDR3 region: CASSTTSGTGELFF. In DNA form, the CDR3 reads TGTGCCAGCAGCACGACTAGCGGAACCGGGGAGCTGTTTTTT.

This clonotype has just a few counts. V usage is TRBV5-1 and J usage is TRBJ2-1; possible D gene TRBD2, 6 bases. This CDR3 has 14 amino acids. Looked up from germline, CDR1 is SGHRS and CDR2 is YFSETQ. Trimming stripped 3 bases from V and 12 bases from J, with 19 bases between. CDR3 DNA sequence: TGCGCCAGCAGCTCCTCTACAACCGGGAGCCCGCAGTTCTTC. Translating it yields CASSSSTTGSPQFF.

This clonotype came up a few times. The genes are TRBV7-2 and TRBJ2-2, with D maybe TRBD2 (6 bases). The CDR3 totals 21 residues. Trimming shortened V by 3 bases and J by 1 base, and 27 bases separated the two germline ends. Germline V CDR1 and CDR2: SGHTA, FQGNSA. This CDR3 is CASSLAFRLSQAEGNTGELFF. CDR3 DNA: TGTGCCAGCAGCTTGGCGTTCAGACTAAGCCAAGCGGAGGGGAACACCGGGGAGCTGTTTTTT.

V gene TRBV12-3 or TRBV12-4 combines with J gene TRBJ2-7, with 11 nucleotides matching TRBD1. CDR3 size: 17 residues. The V gene end was trimmed by 5 bases and the J gene end by 1 base; junction bases not matched to a gene: 10. In DNA form, the CDR3 reads TGTGCCAGCAGTCCCGGGACAGGGGGTTTCCCTTCCTACGAGCAGTACTTC. Amino acids: CASSPGTGGFPSYEQYF.

The chain employs TRBV30 and TRBJ2-5; no reliable D call. Germline V gene data show CDR1 as GTSNPN and CDR2 as SVGIG (reference sequence). The length of the CDR3 is 13 residues. Trimming took 2 bases from V and 2 from J, leaving 9 bases between them. CDR3 in amino acids: CAWSSHLQETQYF. The CDR3 nucleotides read TGTGCCTGGAGTTCTCATCTTCAAGAGACCCAGTACTTC. The whole variable domain, filled in from reference TRBV30 and TRBJ2-5, reads SQTIHQWPATLVQPVGSPLSLECTVEGTSNPNLYWYRQAAGRGLQLLFYSVGIGQISSEVPQNLSASRPQDRQFILSSKKLLLSDSGFYLCAWSSHLQETQYFGPGTRLLVL.

The chain combines TRBV4-1 with TRBJ2-3, with 10 bases identical to TRBD2. The CDR3 sequence is 16 residues long. Germline-derived CDR1 and CDR2 are MGHRA and YSYEKL. The junction had 10 bases not matched to a gene; V was cut back by 4 bases and J by 6 bases. CDR3 in amino acids: CASSRTSGGAEDTQYF. The CDR3 region has the DNA TGCGCCAGCAGCCGGACTAGCGGAGGGGCCGAGGATACGCAGTATTTT.

The chain links TRBV5-6 to TRBJ2-3; TRBD1 or TRBD2 may be the D gene (5 bases each). The CDR3 totals 16 residues. Between the trimmed V and J ends, which lost 7 bases and 2 bases, there was a span of 20 bases. Germline loops: CDR1 SGHDT, CDR2 YYEEEE. CDR3 loop: CASRDVVGTHTDTQYF. CDR3 DNA: TGTGCCAGCCGAGACGTCGTCGGGACCCACACAGATACGCAGTATTTT.

The rearrangement uses TRBV28 and TRBJ2-1; TRBD1 aligns across 10 bases. Per germline, CDR1 MDHEN and CDR2 SYDVKM. The CDR3 has 13 residues. J was trimmed by 9 bases and V by 6 bases; bases with no gene match: 5. The CDR3 spells CASRRQGAVEQFF. The DNA of the CDR3 is TGTGCCAGCAGAAGACAGGGGGCGGTTGAGCAGTTCTTC. Drawing the rest from reference TRBV28 and TRBJ2-1, the complete variable domain is DVKVTQSSRYLVKRTGEKVFLECVQDMDHENMFWYRQDPGLGLRLIYFSYDVKMKEKGDIPEGYSVSREKKERFSLILESASTNQTSMYLCASRRQGAVEQFFGPGTRLTVL.

This clonotype was detected a few times. The chain carries TRBV20-1 and TRBJ2-1, with 12 bases identical to TRBD2. CDR3 length: 18 amino acids. Germline CDR1 DFQATT, CDR2 SNEGSKA (reference sequence). V lost 3 bases and J lost 2; bases outside the gene matches: 11. CDR3 in amino acids: CSASGLAGTLKTYNEQFF. Here the CDR3 DNA reads TGCAGTGCTAGCGGACTAGCGGGGACCCTTAAAACCTACAATGAGCAGTTCTTC.

V and J are TRBV12-3 or TRBV12-4 and TRBJ2-3, with TRBD2 matching over 10 bases. The V gene end was trimmed by 11 bases and the J gene end by 1 base; junction bases not matched to a gene: 24. The CDR3 is 20 amino acids. The CDR3, as DNA: TGTGCCTTGGGGGGGGCTCGGACTAGCGGAGCCCCTCGCCGCACAGATACGCAGTATTTT. Translation: CALGGARTSGAPRRTDTQYF.

This chain uses TRBV7-9 with TRBJ1-2, with TRBD1 matching 10 bases. Germline assignment: CDR1 SEHNR and CDR2 FQNEAQ (reference sequence). This CDR3 has 14 amino acids. The V and J ends lost 2 bases and 7 bases, in that order; junction bases with no gene match: 4. CDR3 DNA: TGTGCCAGCAGCTTACCCGACAGGGGGCCTGGCTACACCTTC. Translation: CASSLPDRGPGYTF. Supplemented by reference TRBV7-9 and TRBJ1-2, the full variable domain reads DTGVSQNPRHKITKRGQNVTFRCDPISEHNRLYWYRQTLGQGPEFLTYFQNEAQLEKSRLLSDRFSAERPKGSFSTLEIQRTEQGDSAMYLCASSLPDRGPGYTFGSGTRLTVV.

The chain employs TRBV24-1 and TRBJ2-1, with 7 bases identical to TRBD2. V dropped 3 bases and J dropped 7; count of bases not matched to a gene: 11. CDR3 size: 16 residues. From germline, CDR1 is KGHDR and CDR2 SFDVKD. The CDR3 nucleotides are TGTGCCACCAGTGATCTGGGGAGGGCTAACTTTAATGAGCAGTTCTTC. Translated: CATSDLGRANFNEQFF.